This T cell receptor beta chain was retrieved from a study of T cells in Graves' hyperthyroidism and ophthalmopathy. Lactation, pregnancy, other autoimmune disease or uncontrolled infection led to exclusion of patients. Each diagnosis drew on symptoms, thyroxine, TRAb, thyroid ultrasound and orbital computed tomography findings. The CDR3 regions of TCR beta were amplified from RNA transcripts. First-round RT-PCR with HTBI primers amplified the TCR CDR3 region. TCRdb recomputed calls from the multiplex PCR reads with MiXCR, one row per CDR3 protein. The top ten clones hold around 3.5% of a sample with some 650,000 distinct CDR3 sequences, roughly 15% of them seen once. The CDR3 length is 13 residues. Germline V gene sequence: CDR1 MNHNS, CDR2 SASEGT. The V gene end was trimmed by 11 bases and the J gene end by 6 bases; junction bases not matched to a gene: 7.

The source material was blood. The sequence came from a woman aged 40-49 years with Graves' ophthalmopathy. The rearrangement links TRBV6-1 to TRBJ2-1; TRBD1 matches 10 bases. The DNA for the CDR3 is TGTGCCGCTACCGGGACAGGGGTCAATGAGCAGTTCTTC. Translating gives CAATGTGVNEQFF.